The text below deals with one T cell receptor (gamma chain). This clone's antigen is unknown. Base qualities are not at hand, and no much larger clone is one base apart. This sample is part of a study of human gamma delta and Vdelta1 T cells (dated by TCRdb to the late 2010s). Concerning the study at large: The study investigated Delta One T cells, Vd1+ gamma-delta T cells, as cytotoxic effectors against acute myeloid leukemia. The paper as a whole reports these results and caveats: Delta One T cells were reported to be polyclonal and to show broad cytotoxic targeting of acute myeloid leukemia.

V loses 0 bases at its end and J loses 5 bases; junction bases beyond the gene matches: 16. The CDR3 numbers 17 residues from cysteine through phenylalanine. Of all the DNA, just the CDR3 is kept, 51 bases in frame from base 1. Sequences EGSTGY (CDR1) and YDSYTSSV (CDR2) are obtained from the germline V gene. The protocol used for the library was PCR. Instrument on record: Illumina MiSeq. TCRdb processed the public reads again with the CATT caller, after which rows with matching DNA were combined. The sample records around 4,500 gamma-chain clones, around a third of which are singletons. 2.5% to 3.5% of the sample is taken by the ten largest.

The chain was built from TRGV4 and TRGJ1 or TRGJ2. The receptor comes from a human donor in good health. The sequenced sample consisted of Vdelta1 gamma-delta T cells from blood grown in culture (DOT cells). Read against the paper, the sample's cell subset or site label means: Delta One T cells, in vitro expanded/differentiated Vd1+ gamma-delta T cells. Here the CDR3 is given as CATWDGPLGRRNYKKLF. The sequenced DNA: TGTGCCACCTGGGATGGGCCCTTAGGGCGGCGGAATTATAAGAAACTCTTT.